These T cell receptor beta chains were read from a single sample in a study of post-analysis software for immune sequencing data. Via MiXCR, TCRdb re-called the PCR reads, giving one row per CDR3 protein. The data show some 700,000 distinct CDR3 sequences, with around 60% seen just once and around 11% held by the top ten. The sequenced material came from blood. All receptors derive from a girl under 10 years old with multiple sclerosis. Both conserved end residues are part of each CDR3. The D gene is left open where the match is weak. The size entry is marked missing in some rows and otherwise reads once, few, many or a size class.

V gene	clone size	J gene	D gene	CDR3 protein	CDR3 DNA
TRBV12-3/TRBV12-4	.	TRBJ2-3	.	CASSPVPSTDTQYF	TGTGCCAGCAGCCCTGTCCCAAGCACAGATACGCAGTATTTT
TRBV6-2/TRBV6-3	.	TRBJ2-1	TRBD2	CASSYGLAPYNEQFF	TGTGCCAGCAGTTACGGACTAGCGCCCTACAATGAGCAGTTCTTC
TRBV5-1	.	TRBJ2-1	.	CASSLAGPHSYNEQFF	TGCGCCAGCAGCTTGGCCGGACCACACTCCTACAATGAGCAGTTCTTC
TRBV10-3	few	TRBJ2-1	TRBD2	CAISEGGLAGYNEQFF	TGTGCCATCAGTGAGGGGGGACTAGCGGGCTACAATGAGCAGTTCTTC
TRBV20-1	.	TRBJ2-5	TRBD2	CSAAAELLAGQETQYF	TGCAGTGCTGCCGCCGAGTTACTAGCGGGCCAAGAGACCCAGTACTTC
TRBV5-5	.	TRBJ2-3	TRBD1	CASSRNRGTDTQYF	TGTGCCAGCAGCAGGAACAGGGGAACAGATACGCAGTATTTT
TRBV18	.	TRBJ2-7	.	CASSPMEAGGHEQYF	TGTGCCAGCTCGCCCATGGAGGCAGGGGGGCACGAGCAGTACTTC
TRBV7-9	.	TRBJ2-1	TRBD1	CASSRDRAFWSEQFF	TGTGCCAGCAGCAGGGACAGGGCCTTTTGGAGTGAGCAGTTCTTC
TRBV7-2	.	TRBJ1-2	.	CASSRGTAKTNYGYTF	TGTGCCAGCAGCCGGGGGACCGCGAAAACAAACTATGGCTACACCTTC
TRBV20-1	.	TRBJ2-7	TRBD2	CSARPLAVSYEQYF	TGCAGTGCTAGACCGCTAGCGGTTAGTTACGAGCAGTACTTC
TRBV5-1	.	TRBJ2-7	.	CASSFAGGILEQYF	TGCGCCAGCAGCTTTGCTGGCGGCATACTCGAGCAGTACTTC
TRBV10-3	.	TRBJ2-4	TRBD2	CAISPGLAGNIQYF	TGTGCCATCAGTCCGGGACTAGCGGGAAACATTCAGTACTTC
TRBV11-1	.	TRBJ2-7	.	CASSLALQTPSREQYF	TGTGCCAGCAGCTTAGCGCTTCAAACACCTTCACGGGAGCAGTACTTC
TRBV27	few	TRBJ2-7	.	CASSLSGTAYEQYF	TGTGCCAGCAGTTTATCCGGGACGGCTTACGAGCAGTACTTC
TRBV5-1	.	TRBJ2-1	TRBD1	CASSPGQGATEQFF	TGCGCCAGCAGCCCGGGACAGGGGGCGACTGAGCAGTTCTTC
TRBV27	.	TRBJ2-7	.	CASSFAKWGHEQYF	TGTGCCAGCAGTTTCGCAAAGTGGGGTCACGAGCAGTACTTC
TRBV29-1	.	TRBJ1-2	TRBD1	CSARTGTNYGYTF	TGCAGCGCGAGGACAGGGACTAACTATGGCTACACCTTC
TRBV12-3/TRBV12-4	.	TRBJ2-2	.	CASISGTSNTGELFF	TGTGCCAGCATCTCCGGGACTTCGAACACCGGGGAGCTGTTTTTT
TRBV7-7	.	TRBJ2-5	.	CASSLVGQGETQYF	TGTGCCAGCAGCTTAGTAGGACAAGGGGAGACCCAGTACTTC
TRBV12-3/TRBV12-4	few	TRBJ1-2	.	CASSFSGINYGYTF	TGTGCCAGCAGTTTTTCCGGGATTAACTATGGCTACACCTTC
TRBV14	.	TRBJ2-7	TRBD1	CASSPIGQGASSCNEQYF	TGTGCCAGCAGCCCGATCGGACAGGGGGCGTCTTCCTGCAATGAGCAGTACTTC
TRBV9	.	TRBJ1-2	.	CASSVEEGWTEANYGYTF	TGTGCCAGCAGCGTAGAGGAGGGGTGGACAGAGGCTAACTATGGCTACACCTTC
TRBV19	.	TRBJ2-4	.	CASSRAEGGSWNIQYF	TGTGCCAGTAGTAGAGCTGAAGGCGGTTCGTGGAACATTCAGTACTTC
TRBV10-1	.	TRBJ2-1	TRBD1	CASSSGQGANEQFF	TGCGCCAGCAGTTCGGGACAGGGTGCAAATGAGCAGTTCTTC
TRBV7-2	.	TRBJ2-7	TRBD1	CASSPSSSGTAYEQYF	TGTGCCAGCAGCCCCTCGAGCTCCGGGACAGCCTACGAGCAGTACTTC
TRBV9	few	TRBJ1-2	TRBD1	CASSATLQQGEDYGYTF	TGTGCCAGCAGCGCGACCCTACAACAGGGGGAGGACTATGGCTACACCTTC
TRBV12-3/TRBV12-4	.	TRBJ2-7	TRBD2	CASSLGDYERYF	TGTGCCAGCAGTTTAGGGGACTACGAGCGGTACTTC
TRBV12-3/TRBV12-4	once	TRBJ2-5	.	CASTTGGLRKEETQYF	TGTGCCAGCACAACCGGGGGACTCCGGAAGGAGGAGACCCAGTACTTC
TRBV20-1	.	TRBJ2-3	.	CSAEARRPSTDTQYF	TGCAGTGCTGAAGCCCGCAGACCTAGCACAGATACGCAGTATTTT
TRBV18	.	TRBJ2-7	TRBD1	CASSGTATSYEQYF	TGTGCCAGCTCGGGGACAGCAACCTCCTACGAGCAGTACTTC
TRBV6-1	few	TRBJ2-7	.	CASTQAGLNEQYF	TGTGCCAGCACCCAAGCAGGTCTAAACGAGCAGTACTTC
TRBV4-2	.	TRBJ2-1	.	CASSQEGSRRGDEQFF	TGTGCCAGCAGCCAAGAAGGTTCGAGGAGGGGAGATGAGCAGTTCTTC
TRBV20-1	.	TRBJ2-3	TRBD1	CSARDPTGADTQYF	TGCAGTGCTAGAGATCCAACAGGGGCAGATACGCAGTATTTT
TRBV6-5	.	TRBJ2-1	.	CATTGSQTQFF	TGTGCCACCACCGGCTCACAAACCCAGTTCTTC
TRBV7-9	.	TRBJ1-4	.	CASSPTGTTNEKLFF	TGTGCCAGCAGCCCTACAGGGACAACTAATGAAAAACTGTTTTTT
TRBV12-3/TRBV12-4	.	TRBJ2-2	TRBD1	CASSPPTGTDAGELFF	TGTGCCAGCAGTCCCCCGACAGGGACGGACGCCGGGGAGCTGTTTTTT
TRBV15	once	TRBJ2-5	.	CATSRDASGLQETQYF	TGTGCCACCAGCAGAGATGCGTCGGGGTTACAAGAGACCCAGTACTTC
TRBV14	.	TRBJ2-7	.	CASSQMTTYEQYF	TGTGCCAGCAGCCAGATGACCACCTACGAGCAGTACTTC
TRBV29-1	.	TRBJ2-3	TRBD2	CSVVSGASTDTQYF	TGCAGCGTTGTAAGCGGGGCAAGCACAGATACGCAGTATTTT
TRBV7-6	.	TRBJ1-2	.	CASSLLQGPNYGYTF	TGTGCCAGCAGCTTACTTCAGGGCCCCAACTATGGCTACACCTTC
TRBV2	once	TRBJ2-7	TRBD2	CAKQDSGRTYEQYF	TGTGCTAAGCAGGATAGCGGGAGGACATACGAGCAGTACTTC
TRBV6-6	few	TRBJ2-3	TRBD2	CASSGLAGRVDTQYF	TGTGCCAGTTCGGGACTAGCGGGAAGGGTAGATACGCAGTATTTT
TRBV18	few	TRBJ2-7	TRBD1	CASSPPGQAFYEQYF	TGTGCCAGCTCACCCCCAGGACAGGCCTTCTACGAGCAGTACTTC
TRBV29-1	.	TRBJ2-2	TRBD2	CSVDVSGRAAGELFF	TGCAGCGTTGACGTCAGCGGGAGGGCCGCCGGGGAGCTGTTTTTT
TRBV5-1	.	TRBJ2-1	.	CASSMGDPYNEQFF	TGCGCCAGCAGCATGGGTGACCCGTACAATGAGCAGTTCTTC
TRBV20-1	.	TRBJ2-7	.	CSARGSYEQYF	TGCAGTGCTAGAGGCTCCTACGAGCAGTACTTC
TRBV18	.	TRBJ1-2	.	CASSSAIRGDYGYTF	TGTGCCAGCTCATCCGCTATCAGGGGCGACTATGGCTACACCTTC
TRBV27	.	TRBJ2-3	TRBD1	CASSHRTGDTDTQYF	TGTGCCAGCAGCCACCGGACAGGGGACACAGATACGCAGTATTTT
TRBV13	.	TRBJ2-3	.	CASREPGRPDTDTQYF	TGTGCCAGCAGAGAACCGGGACGGCCCGACACAGATACGCAGTATTTT
TRBV7-9	few	TRBJ2-1	TRBD2	CASSPRTSGVSYNEQFF	TGTGCCAGCAGCCCAAGGACTAGCGGGGTATCCTACAATGAGCAGTTCTTC
TRBV20-1	.	TRBJ1-1	TRBD1	CSTSTTGGNTEAFF	TGCAGTACTTCTACGACAGGGGGGAACACTGAAGCTTTCTTT
TRBV7-2	.	TRBJ2-1	TRBD2	CASSVSGGAGSEQFF	TGTGCCAGCAGCGTGAGCGGGGGGGCTGGCAGTGAGCAGTTCTTC
TRBV12-3/TRBV12-4	.	TRBJ2-5	TRBD2	CASLRSGRKTQYF	TGTGCCAGCCTGAGAAGCGGGAGAAAGACCCAGTACTTC